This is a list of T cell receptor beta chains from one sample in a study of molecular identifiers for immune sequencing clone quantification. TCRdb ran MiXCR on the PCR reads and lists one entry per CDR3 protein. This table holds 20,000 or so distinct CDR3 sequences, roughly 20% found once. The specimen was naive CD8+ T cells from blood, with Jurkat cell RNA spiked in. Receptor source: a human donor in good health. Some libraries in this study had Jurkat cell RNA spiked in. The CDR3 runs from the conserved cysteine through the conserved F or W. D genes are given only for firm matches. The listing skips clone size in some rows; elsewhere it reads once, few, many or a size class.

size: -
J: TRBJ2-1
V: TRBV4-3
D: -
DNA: TGCGCCAGCACCCAAAGTCACAGTTTGGCAATGGATGAGCAGTTCTTC
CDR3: CASTQSHSLAMDEQFF

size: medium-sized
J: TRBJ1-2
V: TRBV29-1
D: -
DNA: TGCAGCGCACGACAGTCATCCGTACTTTCGCGTGACTATGGCTACACCTTC
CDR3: CSARQSSVLSRDYGYTF

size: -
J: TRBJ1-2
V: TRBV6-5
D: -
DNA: TGTGCCAGCAGTTCCCCGGGAGTCGGCTACACCTTC
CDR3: CASSSPGVGYTF

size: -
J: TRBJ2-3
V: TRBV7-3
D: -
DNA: TGTGCCAGCAGCTTACGGTATAGGGACACAGATACGCAGTATTTT
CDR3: CASSLRYRDTDTQYF

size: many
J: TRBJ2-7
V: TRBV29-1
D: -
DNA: TGCAGCGTGGTTCTGGGCTACGAGCAGTACTTC
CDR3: CSVVLGYEQYF

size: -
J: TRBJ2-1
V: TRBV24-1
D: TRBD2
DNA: TGTGCCACCAGTTTAGGGACTAGCGTTTTCTTC
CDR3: CATSLGTSVFF

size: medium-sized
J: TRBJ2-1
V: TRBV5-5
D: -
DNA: TGTGCCAGCAGCCCTTGGCCAGGGAATATTGCGGGTGAGCAGTTCTTC
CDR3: CASSPWPGNIAGEQFF

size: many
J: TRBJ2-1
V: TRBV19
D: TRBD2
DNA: TGTGCCAGTAGTATCCTCTTTGGGGGGGGATCCAATGAGCAGTTCTTC
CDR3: CASSILFGGGSNEQFF

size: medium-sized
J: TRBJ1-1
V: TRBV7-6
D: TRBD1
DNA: TGTGCCAGCAGCAAGGACAGGGCGGACACTGAAGCTTTCTTT
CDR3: CASSKDRADTEAFF

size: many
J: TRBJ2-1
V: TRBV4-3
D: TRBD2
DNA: TGCGCCAGCAGCCAACTCAGCGGGGGAAGCTCCTACAATGAGCAGTTCTTC
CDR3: CASSQLSGGSSYNEQFF

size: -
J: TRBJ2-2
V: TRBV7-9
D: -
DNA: TGTGCCAGCAGCTTTGTGTCGAACACCGGGGAGCTGTTTTTT
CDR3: CASSFVSNTGELFF

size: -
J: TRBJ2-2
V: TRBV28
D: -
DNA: TGTGCCAGCAGTTTAAATATCGGGGAGCTGTTTTTT
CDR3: CASSLNIGELFF

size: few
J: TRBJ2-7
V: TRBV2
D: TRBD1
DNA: TGTGCCAGCAGGGAGACAGGGGGCGCTGCGATGGGGCAGTACTTC
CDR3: CASRETGGAAMGQYF

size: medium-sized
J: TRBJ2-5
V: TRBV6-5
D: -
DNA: TGTGCCAGCAGTTACTCGCTGGGGTCGGAAGAGACCCAGTACTTC
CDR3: CASSYSLGSEETQYF

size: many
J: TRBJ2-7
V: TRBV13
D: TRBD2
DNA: TGTGCCAGCAGCTTAAGACTAGCGGGAAGTTACGAGCAGTACTTC
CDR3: CASSLRLAGSYEQYF

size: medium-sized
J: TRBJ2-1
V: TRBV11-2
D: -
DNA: TGTGCCAGCAGCTTAGCCCGACTAGTCAATGAGCAGTTCTTC
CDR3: CASSLARLVNEQFF

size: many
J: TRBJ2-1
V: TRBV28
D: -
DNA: TGTGCCAGCAGTGGAAAGGGGGTGAATGAGCAGTTCTTC
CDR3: CASSGKGVNEQFF

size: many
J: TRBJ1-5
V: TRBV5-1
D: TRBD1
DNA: TGCGCCAGCAGCTTAACGGGAGGGGGCGGCCAGCCCCAGCATTTT
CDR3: CASSLTGGGGQPQHF

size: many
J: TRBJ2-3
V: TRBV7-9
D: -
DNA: TGTGCCAGCAGCGCACAGGGTGGGGACACAGATACGCAGTATTTT
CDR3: CASSAQGGDTDTQYF

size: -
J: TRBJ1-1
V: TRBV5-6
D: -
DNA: TGTGCCAGCAGCTTCGGGCCGAACACTGAAGCTTTCTTT
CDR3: CASSFGPNTEAFF

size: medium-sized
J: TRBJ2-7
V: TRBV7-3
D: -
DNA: TGTGCCAGCAGCAAACCAAGGGGGGCGAATCTGTCCTACGAGCAGTACTTC
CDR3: CASSKPRGANLSYEQYF

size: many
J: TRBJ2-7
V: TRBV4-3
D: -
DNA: TGCGCCAGCAGCCAAGTCCGGGCCTACGAGCAGTACTTC
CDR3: CASSQVRAYEQYF

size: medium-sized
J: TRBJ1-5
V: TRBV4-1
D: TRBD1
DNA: TGCGCCAGCAGCCAATTACCGGGACAGAGCAATCAGCCCCAGCATTTT
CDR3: CASSQLPGQSNQPQHF

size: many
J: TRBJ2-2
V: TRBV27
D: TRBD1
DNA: TGTGCCAGCAGTTTGAGTGGGGACAGGCTAAACACCGGGGAGCTGTTTTTT
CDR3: CASSLSGDRLNTGELFF

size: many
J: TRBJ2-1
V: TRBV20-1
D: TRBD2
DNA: TGCAGTGCTAGAGATTTTAGCGGGAGAATCTCCTACAATGAGCAGTTCTTC
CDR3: CSARDFSGRISYNEQFF

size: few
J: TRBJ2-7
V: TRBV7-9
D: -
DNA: TGTGCCAGCAGTTCAGGGCGCTACTCCTACGAGCAGTACTTC
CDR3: CASSSGRYSYEQYF

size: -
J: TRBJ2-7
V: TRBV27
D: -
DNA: TGTGCCAGCAAGACCGGGGCTAGTCGCCTCTACGAGCAGTACTTC
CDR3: CASKTGASRLYEQYF

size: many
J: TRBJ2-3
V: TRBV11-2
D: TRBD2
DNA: TGTGCCAGCAGCTTAGTTCCCAGGTCGGCTAGCGGCAATACGCAGTATTTT
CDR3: CASSLVPRSASGNTQYF

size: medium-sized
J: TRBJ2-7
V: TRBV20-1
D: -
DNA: TGCAGTGCTAGTCCGCGGGGCTACGAGCAGTACTTC
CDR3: CSASPRGYEQYF

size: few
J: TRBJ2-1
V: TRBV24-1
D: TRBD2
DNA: TGTGCCACCAGTGGCCAACTAGCGGGGAATGAGCAGTTCTTC
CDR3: CATSGQLAGNEQFF

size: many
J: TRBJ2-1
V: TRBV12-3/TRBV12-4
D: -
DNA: TGTGCCAGCAGCCCCCCGGGAAGCGGGCGGCGGCAGTTCTTC
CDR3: CASSPPGSGRRQFF

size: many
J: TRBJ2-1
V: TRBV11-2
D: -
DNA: TGTGCCAGCAGCTTAGGGACGGCGAGTACGGGTTCCTACAATGAGCAGTTCTTC
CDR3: CASSLGTASTGSYNEQFF

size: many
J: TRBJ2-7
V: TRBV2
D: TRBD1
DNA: TGTGCCGCTGACCCGGGACAGGGTTCTTTCGAGCAGTACTTC
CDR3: CAADPGQGSFEQYF

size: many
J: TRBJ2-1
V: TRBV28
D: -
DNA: TGTGCCAGCAGTTTTTTGACAACCTACAATGAGCAGTTCTTC
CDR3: CASSFLTTYNEQFF

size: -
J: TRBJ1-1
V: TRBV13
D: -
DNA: TGTGCCAGCAGCCCCGAGGGGGGAGACGCTGAAGCTTTCTTT
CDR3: CASSPEGGDAEAFF

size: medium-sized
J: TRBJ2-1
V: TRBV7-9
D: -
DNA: TGTGCCAGCAGCTTAGATCGCCTTTACGGCCAGGGGGGGTTCTTC
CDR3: CASSLDRLYGQGGFF

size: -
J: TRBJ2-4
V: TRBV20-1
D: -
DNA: TGCAGTGCTAGACATACTCTCGAAGCCAAAAACATTCAGTACTTC
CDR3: CSARHTLEAKNIQYF